The rows below give T cell receptor beta chains drawn from one sample of a study of identical twins. TCRdb analysed the 5' RACE reads with MiXCR anew, one entry per CDR3 protein. The table has 700,000 or so distinct CDR3 sequences, 8.6% seen once. These data are also associated with another study on yellow fever vaccine responses in identical twins.

The sequenced sample consisted of PBMCs. These receptors came from a woman aged 18-29 years in good health. Both conserved end residues are part of each CDR3.

j_gene,v_gene,CDR3aa
TRBJ1-5,TRBV12-3/TRBV12-4,CASTGAGGSNQPQHF
TRBJ1-5,TRBV12-3/TRBV12-4,CASSFLAGGLKTNSNQPQHF
TRBJ2-3,TRBV10-3,CAISESHVTSGGTDTQYF
TRBJ1-1,TRBV6-5,CASSFDSIYTEAFF
TRBJ2-7,TRBV29-1,CSVEPGASYEQYF
TRBJ1-2,TRBV28,CASSSTGRDRGYGYTF
TRBJ2-1,TRBV28,CASSSEETGTSGGWDEQFF
TRBJ1-1,TRBV4-2,CASSPEGQGYTEAFF
TRBJ1-1,TRBV28,CASSLHKGSEAFF
TRBJ1-2,TRBV29-1,CSVDPGQGSNYGYTF
TRBJ1-1,TRBV20-1,CSAREPPGRTEAFF
TRBJ2-3,TRBV6-2/TRBV6-3,CASSELAGETDTQYF
TRBJ1-5,TRBV21-1,CASSQRQGVSNQPQHF
TRBJ2-7,TRBV7-2,CASSYEASGNYEQYF
TRBJ2-2,TRBV20-1,CSARDPRQGGNTGELFF
TRBJ2-2,TRBV20-1,CSARDAGGADTGELFF
TRBJ2-4,TRBV7-8,CASSSGRDGQNIQYF
TRBJ2-5,TRBV12-3/TRBV12-4,CASSPRQGPETQYF
TRBJ2-7,TRBV12-3/TRBV12-4,CASSLARSGGAKEQYF
TRBJ1-2,TRBV29-1,CSVEDSRGLGGYTF
TRBJ2-7,TRBV6-2/TRBV6-3,CASTNRAGPYEQYF
TRBJ2-5,TRBV5-1,CASSLGQPQGETQYF
TRBJ2-3,TRBV7-6,CASSLAGRLSTDTQYF
TRBJ2-7,TRBV10-3,CAISDPGLATEQYF
TRBJ2-7,TRBV7-2,CASSPAQVSYEQYF
TRBJ2-7,TRBV2,CASTYNTQEVIYEQYF
TRBJ2-1,TRBV24-1,CATSDPILGGSYNEQFF
TRBJ2-7,TRBV15,CATSRDPVRSDEQYF
TRBJ2-1,TRBV7-8,CASSLTSTEQFF
TRBJ2-3,TRBV15,CATSRGGLAVGTDTQYF
TRBJ1-2,TRBV2,CASNLRDIYGYTF
TRBJ1-4,TRBV5-1,CASSREATNEKLFF
TRBJ1-5,TRBV7-2,CASSFRTGSQHF
TRBJ2-7,TRBV18,CASSPPARSYEQYF
TRBJ2-1,TRBV12-3/TRBV12-4,CASTPLVGYNEQFF
TRBJ2-1,TRBV6-4,CASSDGPSYNEQFF
TRBJ1-4,TRBV20-1,CSARDGRGTNEKLFF
TRBJ2-3,TRBV5-6,CASSFGTSGSNRRTQYF
TRBJ2-1,TRBV5-5,CASDGRLYNEQFF
TRBJ2-7,TRBV12-3/TRBV12-4,CASSLVSPEQYF
TRBJ1-3,TRBV5-1,CASSLAPVSGNTIYF
TRBJ2-7,TRBV14,CASSQGPGHRNF
TRBJ2-7,TRBV6-2/TRBV6-3,CASRDHGGASYEQYF
TRBJ2-3,TRBV5-1,CASSLAGSVMADTQYF
TRBJ1-6,TRBV4-2,CASSQRGQGAYNSPLHF
TRBJ1-1,TRBV27,CASSASVGTEAFF
TRBJ2-7,TRBV15,CATTPMRAYEQYF
TRBJ1-2,TRBV2,CASSVLQTYGYTF
TRBJ2-3,TRBV3-1,CASSQPWRTDTQYF
TRBJ2-5,TRBV7-9,CASSPTHGQHQETQYF
TRBJ2-1,TRBV11-2,CASSPLDYPILNEQFF
TRBJ2-1,TRBV10-2,CASRLWTPYNEQFF
TRBJ2-2,TRBV14,CASSQDTGRELFF
TRBJ2-7,TRBV12-3/TRBV12-4,CASSLQGSTYEQYF
TRBJ2-3,TRBV9,CASSLTGGLRTDTQYF
TRBJ2-5,TRBV29-1,CSVDLGFQETQYF
TRBJ2-7,TRBV5-1,CASSTWTGPAYEQYF
TRBJ2-6,TRBV3-1,CASSQGTRSGANVLTF
TRBJ2-1,TRBV10-3,CAISESPAGGVNDEQFF
TRBJ2-7,TRBV3-1,CASSQEGLAGGEQYF